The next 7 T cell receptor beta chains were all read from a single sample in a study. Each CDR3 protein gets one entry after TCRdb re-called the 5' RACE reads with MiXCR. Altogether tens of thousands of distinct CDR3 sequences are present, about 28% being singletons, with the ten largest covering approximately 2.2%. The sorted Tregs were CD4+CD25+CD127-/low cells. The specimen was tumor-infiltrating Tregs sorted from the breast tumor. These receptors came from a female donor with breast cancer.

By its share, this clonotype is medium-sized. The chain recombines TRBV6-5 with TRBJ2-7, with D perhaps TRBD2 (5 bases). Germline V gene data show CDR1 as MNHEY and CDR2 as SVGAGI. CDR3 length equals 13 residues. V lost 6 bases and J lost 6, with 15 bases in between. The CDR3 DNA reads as TGTGCCAGCAGCCTCGGGGATTGGGCCGAGCAGTACTTC. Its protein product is CASSLGDWAEQYF.

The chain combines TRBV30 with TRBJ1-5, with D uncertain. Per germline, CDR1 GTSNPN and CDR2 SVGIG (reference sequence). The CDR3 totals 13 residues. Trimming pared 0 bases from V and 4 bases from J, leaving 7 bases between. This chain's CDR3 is CAWSVGPNQPQHF. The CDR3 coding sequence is TGTGCCTGGAGTGTAGGGCCTAATCAGCCCCAGCATTTT.

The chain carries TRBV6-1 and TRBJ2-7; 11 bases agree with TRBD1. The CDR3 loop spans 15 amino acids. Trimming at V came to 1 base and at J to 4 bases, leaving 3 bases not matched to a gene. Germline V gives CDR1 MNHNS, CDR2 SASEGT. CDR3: CASSEGGTGGYEQYF. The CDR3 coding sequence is TGTGCCAGCAGTGAAGGCGGGACAGGGGGGTACGAGCAGTACTTC.

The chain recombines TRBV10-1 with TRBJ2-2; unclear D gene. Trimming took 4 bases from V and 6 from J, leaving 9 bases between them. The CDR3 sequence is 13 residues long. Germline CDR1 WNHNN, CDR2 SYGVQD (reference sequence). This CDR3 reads CASSAAAAGELFF. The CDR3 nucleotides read TGCGCCAGCAGTGCCGCTGCGGCCGGGGAGCTGTTTTTT.

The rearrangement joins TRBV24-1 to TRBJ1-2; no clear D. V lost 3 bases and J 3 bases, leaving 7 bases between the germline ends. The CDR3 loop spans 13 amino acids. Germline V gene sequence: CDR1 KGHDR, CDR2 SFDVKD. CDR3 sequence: CATSDSDDYGYTF. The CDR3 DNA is TGTGCCACCAGTGATAGTGATGACTATGGCTACACCTTC.

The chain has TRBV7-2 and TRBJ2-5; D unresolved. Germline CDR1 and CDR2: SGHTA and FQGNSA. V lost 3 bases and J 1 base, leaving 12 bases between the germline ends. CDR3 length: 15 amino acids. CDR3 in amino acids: CASSLWVMAQETQYF. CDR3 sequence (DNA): TGTGCCAGCAGCTTGTGGGTGATGGCCCAAGAGACCCAGTACTTC.

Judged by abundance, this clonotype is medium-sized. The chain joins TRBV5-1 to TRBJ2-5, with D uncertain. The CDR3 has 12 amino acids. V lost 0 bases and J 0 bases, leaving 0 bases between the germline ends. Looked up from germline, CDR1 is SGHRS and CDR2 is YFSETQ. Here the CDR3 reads CASSLDQETQYF. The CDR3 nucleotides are TGCGCCAGCAGCTTGGACCAAGAGACCCAGTACTTC.